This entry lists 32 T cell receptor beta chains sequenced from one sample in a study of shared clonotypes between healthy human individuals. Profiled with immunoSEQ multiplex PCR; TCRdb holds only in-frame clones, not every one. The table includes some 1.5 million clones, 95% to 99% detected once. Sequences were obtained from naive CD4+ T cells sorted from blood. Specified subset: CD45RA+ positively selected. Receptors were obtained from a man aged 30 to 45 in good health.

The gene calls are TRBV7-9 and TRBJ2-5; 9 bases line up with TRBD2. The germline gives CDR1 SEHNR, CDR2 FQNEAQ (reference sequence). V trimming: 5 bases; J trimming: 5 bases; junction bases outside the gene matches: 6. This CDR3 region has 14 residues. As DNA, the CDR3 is TGTGCCAGCAGCCGGGGACTAGCTGGGGAGACCCAGTACTTC. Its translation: CASSRGLAGETQYF.

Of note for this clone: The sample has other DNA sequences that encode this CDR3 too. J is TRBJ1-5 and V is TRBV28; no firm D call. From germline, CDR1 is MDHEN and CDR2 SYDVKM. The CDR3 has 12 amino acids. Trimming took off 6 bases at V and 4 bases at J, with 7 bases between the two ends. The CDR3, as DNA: TGTGCCAGCAGGGGTGCAAATCAGCCCCAGCATTTT. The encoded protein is CASRGANQPQHF.

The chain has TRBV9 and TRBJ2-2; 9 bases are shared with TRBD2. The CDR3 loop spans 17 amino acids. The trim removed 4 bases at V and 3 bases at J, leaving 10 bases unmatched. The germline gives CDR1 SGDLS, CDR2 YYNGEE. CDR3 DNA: TGTGCCAGCAGCCCTCGGTGGGTAGCGGGGGACACCGGGGAGCTGTTTTTT. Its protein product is CASSPRWVAGDTGELFF.

The CDR3 nucleotides are TGTGCCAGCAGCGGACTAGCTTCGAAGCGGCAGTACTTC. Amino acids: CASSGLASKRQYF. This chain links TRBV5-4 with TRBJ2-7; TRBD2 agrees at 8 bases. J gave up 9 bases and V 4 bases, and 9 bases lay outside the gene matches. The CDR3 loop spans 13 amino acids. Germline V gives CDR1 SGHNT, CDR2 YYREEE (reference sequence).

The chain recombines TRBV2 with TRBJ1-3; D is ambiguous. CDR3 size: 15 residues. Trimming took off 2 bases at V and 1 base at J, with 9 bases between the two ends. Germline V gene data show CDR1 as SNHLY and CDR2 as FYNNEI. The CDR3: CASSERPGSGNTIYF. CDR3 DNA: TGTGCCAGCAGTGAAAGGCCGGGATCTGGAAACACCATATATTTT.

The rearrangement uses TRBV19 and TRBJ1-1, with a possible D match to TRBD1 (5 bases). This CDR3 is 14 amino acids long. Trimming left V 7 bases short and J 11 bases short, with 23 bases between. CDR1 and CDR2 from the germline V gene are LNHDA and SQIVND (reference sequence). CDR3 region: CASTTGVKGRNAFF. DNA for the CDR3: TGTGCCAGTACCACCGGTGTAAAGGGGAGGAACGCTTTCTTT.

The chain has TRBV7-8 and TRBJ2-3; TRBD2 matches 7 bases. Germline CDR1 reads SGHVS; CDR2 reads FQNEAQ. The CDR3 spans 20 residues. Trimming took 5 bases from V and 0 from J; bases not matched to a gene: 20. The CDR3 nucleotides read TGTGCCAGCAGCACCCGAACAGTTCCGACTAGCCATTCTAGCACAGATACGCAGTATTTT. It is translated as CASSTRTVPTSHSSTDTQYF. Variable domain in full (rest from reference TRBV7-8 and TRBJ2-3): GAGVSQSPRYKVAKRGQDVALRCDPISGHVSLFWYQQALGQGPEFLTYFQNEAQLDKSGLPSDRFFAERPEGSVSTLKIQRTQQEDSAVYLCASSTRTVPTSHSSTDTQYFGPGTRLTVL.

CDR3 coding DNA: TGTGCCAGCAGTGACTCGATTCGGGCAGGGGCAGGTGGCTACACCTTC. The encoded protein is CASSDSIRAGAGGYTF. The chain joins TRBV6-4 to TRBJ1-2, with D possibly TRBD1 on 6 matching bases. Trimming removed 0 bases at V and 7 bases at J, with 18 bases between. Per the germline V gene, CDR1 is MRHNA and CDR2 is SNTAGT. The CDR3 runs 16 residues.

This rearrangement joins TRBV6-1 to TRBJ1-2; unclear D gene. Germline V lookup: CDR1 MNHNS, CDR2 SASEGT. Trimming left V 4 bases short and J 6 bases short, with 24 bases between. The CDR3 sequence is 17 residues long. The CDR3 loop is CASSGGLVVPERHGYTF. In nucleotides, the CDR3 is TGTGCCAGCAGTGGGGGATTAGTCGTCCCCGAGCGTCATGGCTACACCTTC.

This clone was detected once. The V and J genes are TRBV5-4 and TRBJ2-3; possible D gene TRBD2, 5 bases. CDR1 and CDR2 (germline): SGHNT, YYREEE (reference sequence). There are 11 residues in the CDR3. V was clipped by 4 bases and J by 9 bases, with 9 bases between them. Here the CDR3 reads CASSVDFTQYF. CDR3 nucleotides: TGTGCCAGCAGCGTGGACTTCACGCAGTATTTT.

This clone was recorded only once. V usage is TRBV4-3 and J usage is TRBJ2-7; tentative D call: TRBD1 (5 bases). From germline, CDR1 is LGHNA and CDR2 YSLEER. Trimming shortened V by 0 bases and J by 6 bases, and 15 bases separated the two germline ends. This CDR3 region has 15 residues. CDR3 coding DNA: TGCGCCAGCAGCCAAGATCAAGGGGTTAGGGGCGAGCAGTACTTC. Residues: CASSQDQGVRGEQYF.

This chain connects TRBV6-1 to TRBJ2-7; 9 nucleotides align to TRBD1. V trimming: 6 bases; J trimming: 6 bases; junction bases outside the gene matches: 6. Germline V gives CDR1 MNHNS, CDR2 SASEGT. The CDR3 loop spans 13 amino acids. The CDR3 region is CASRGTGTGEQYF. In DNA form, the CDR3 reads TGTGCCAGCAGAGGGACAGGGACTGGCGAGCAGTACTTC.

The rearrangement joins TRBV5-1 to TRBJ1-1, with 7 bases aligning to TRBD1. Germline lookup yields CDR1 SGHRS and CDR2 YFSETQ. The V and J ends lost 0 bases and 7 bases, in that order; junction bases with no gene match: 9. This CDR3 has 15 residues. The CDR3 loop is CASSLESRGDLEAFF. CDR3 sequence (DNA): TGCGCCAGCAGCTTGGAAAGCAGGGGGGATCTTGAAGCTTTCTTT.

The CDR3 loop is CSANSGANVLTF. The CDR3 coding sequence is TGCAGCGCAAACTCTGGGGCCAACGTCCTGACTTTC. V is TRBV29-1 and J is TRBJ2-6; D call uncertain. With 7 bases removed from V and 0 bases from J, the gap between germline ends came to 4 bases. Per the germline V gene, CDR1 is SQVTM and CDR2 is ANQGSEA. This CDR3 has 12 residues.

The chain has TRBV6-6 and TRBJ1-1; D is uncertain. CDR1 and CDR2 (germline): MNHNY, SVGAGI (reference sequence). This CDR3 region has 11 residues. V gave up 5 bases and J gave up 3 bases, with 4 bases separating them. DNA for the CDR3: TGTGCCAGCAGTCCCCACACTGAAGCTTTCTTT. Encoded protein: CASSPHTEAFF.

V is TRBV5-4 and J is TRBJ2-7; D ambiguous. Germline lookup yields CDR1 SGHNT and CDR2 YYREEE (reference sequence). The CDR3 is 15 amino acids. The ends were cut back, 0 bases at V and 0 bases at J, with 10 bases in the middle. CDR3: CASSLEGVASYEQYF. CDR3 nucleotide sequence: TGTGCCAGCAGCTTGGAAGGTGTCGCCTCCTACGAGCAGTACTTC.

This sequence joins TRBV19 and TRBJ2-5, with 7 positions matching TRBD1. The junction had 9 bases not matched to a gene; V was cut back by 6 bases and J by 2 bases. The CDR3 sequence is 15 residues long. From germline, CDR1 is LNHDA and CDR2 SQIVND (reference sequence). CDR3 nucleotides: TGTGCCAGTAGGTTACAGGGGAGTGGACAAGAGACCCAGTACTTC. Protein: CASRLQGSGQETQYF.

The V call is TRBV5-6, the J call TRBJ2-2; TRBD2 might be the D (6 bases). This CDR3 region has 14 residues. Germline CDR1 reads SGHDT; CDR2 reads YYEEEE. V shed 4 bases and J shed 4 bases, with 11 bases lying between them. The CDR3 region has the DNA TGTGCCAGCAGCCGAGGACTACCCACCGGGGAGCTGTTTTTT. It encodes CASSRGLPTGELFF.

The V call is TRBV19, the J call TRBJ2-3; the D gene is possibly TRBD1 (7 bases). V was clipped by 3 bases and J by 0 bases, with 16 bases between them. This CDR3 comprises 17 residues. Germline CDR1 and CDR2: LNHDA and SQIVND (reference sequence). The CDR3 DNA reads TGTGCCAGTAGTATGTTCGGCAGGGGGGCTAGCACAGATACGCAGTATTTT. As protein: CASSMFGRGASTDTQYF.

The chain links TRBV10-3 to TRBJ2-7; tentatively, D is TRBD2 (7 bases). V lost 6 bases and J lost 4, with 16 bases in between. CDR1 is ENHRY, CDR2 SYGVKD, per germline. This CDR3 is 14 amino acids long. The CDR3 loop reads CAIRGAGEVYEQYF. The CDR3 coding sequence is TGTGCCATCAGGGGGGCGGGAGAGGTTTACGAGCAGTACTTC.

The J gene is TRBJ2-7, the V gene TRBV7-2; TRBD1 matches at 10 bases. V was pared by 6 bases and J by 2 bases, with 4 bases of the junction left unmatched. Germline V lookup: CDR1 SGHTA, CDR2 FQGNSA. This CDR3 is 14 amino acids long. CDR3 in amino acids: CASSRQGAPYEQYF. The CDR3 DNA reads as TGTGCCAGCAGTCGACAGGGGGCACCCTACGAGCAGTACTTC.

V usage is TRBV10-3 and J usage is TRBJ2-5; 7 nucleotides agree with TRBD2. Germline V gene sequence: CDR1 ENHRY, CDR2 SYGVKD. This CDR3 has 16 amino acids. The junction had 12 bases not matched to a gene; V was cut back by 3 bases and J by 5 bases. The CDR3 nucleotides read TGTGCCATCAGTGACTTCGGGACTACCGGATTGGAGACCCAGTACTTC. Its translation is CAISDFGTTGLETQYF.

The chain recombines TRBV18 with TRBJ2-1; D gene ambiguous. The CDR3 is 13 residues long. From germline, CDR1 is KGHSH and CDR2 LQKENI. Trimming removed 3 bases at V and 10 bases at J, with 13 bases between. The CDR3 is CASSPILLKEQFF. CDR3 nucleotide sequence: TGTGCCAGCTCACCGATACTGTTGAAGGAGCAGTTCTTC.

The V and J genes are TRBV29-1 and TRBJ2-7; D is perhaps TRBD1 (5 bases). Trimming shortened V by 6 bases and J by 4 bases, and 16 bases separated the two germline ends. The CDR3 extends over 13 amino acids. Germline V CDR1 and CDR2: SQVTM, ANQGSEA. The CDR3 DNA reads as TGCAGCGTCCGGACAATCTCTGGGTACGAGCAGTACTTC. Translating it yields CSVRTISGYEQYF.

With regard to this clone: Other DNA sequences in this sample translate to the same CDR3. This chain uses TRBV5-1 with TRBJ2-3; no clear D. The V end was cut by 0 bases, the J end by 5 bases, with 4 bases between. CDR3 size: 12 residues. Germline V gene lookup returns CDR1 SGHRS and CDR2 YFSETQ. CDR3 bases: TGCGCCAGCAGCTTGGGGGAAGATACGCAGTATTTT. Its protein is CASSLGEDTQYF.

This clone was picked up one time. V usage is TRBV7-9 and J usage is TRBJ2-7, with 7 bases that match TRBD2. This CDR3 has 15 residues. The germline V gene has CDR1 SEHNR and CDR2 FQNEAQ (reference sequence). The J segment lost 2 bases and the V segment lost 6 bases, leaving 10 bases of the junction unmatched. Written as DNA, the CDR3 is TGTGCCAGCAGTCTACGGGAGCTAGCGGCCTACGAGCAGTACTTC. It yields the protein CASSLRELAAYEQYF.

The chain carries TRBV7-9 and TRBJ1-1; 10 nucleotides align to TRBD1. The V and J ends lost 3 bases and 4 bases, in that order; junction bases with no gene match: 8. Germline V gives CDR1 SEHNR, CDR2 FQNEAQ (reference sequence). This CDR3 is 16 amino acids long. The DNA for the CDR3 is TGTGCCAGCAGCTTCTCCTCCGGGACAGGGGCCACTGAAGCTTTCTTT. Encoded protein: CASSFSSGTGATEAFF.

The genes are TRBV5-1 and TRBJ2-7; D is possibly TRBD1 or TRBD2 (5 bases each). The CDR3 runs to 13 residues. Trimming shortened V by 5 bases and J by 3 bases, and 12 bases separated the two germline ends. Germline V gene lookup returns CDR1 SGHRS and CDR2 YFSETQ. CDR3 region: CASRVGDGYEQYF. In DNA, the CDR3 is TGCGCCAGCAGGGTTGGGGACGGCTACGAGCAGTACTTC.

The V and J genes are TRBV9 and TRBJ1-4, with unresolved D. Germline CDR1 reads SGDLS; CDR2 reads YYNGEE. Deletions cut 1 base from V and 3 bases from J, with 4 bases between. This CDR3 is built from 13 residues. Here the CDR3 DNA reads TGTGCCAGCAGCGTATCCCCTAATGAAAAACTGTTTTTT. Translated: CASSVSPNEKLFF.

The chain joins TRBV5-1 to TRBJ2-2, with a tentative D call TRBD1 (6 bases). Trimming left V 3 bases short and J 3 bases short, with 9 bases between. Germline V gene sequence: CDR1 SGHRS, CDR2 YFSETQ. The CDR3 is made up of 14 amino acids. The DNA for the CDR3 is TGCGCCAGCAGCTATAACAGGGACACCGGGGAGCTGTTTTTT. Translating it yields CASSYNRDTGELFF.

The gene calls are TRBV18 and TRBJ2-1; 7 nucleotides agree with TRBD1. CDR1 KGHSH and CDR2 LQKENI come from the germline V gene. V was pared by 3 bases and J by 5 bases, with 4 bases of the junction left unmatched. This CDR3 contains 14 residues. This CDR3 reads CASSPTDRNNEQFF. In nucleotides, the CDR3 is TGTGCCAGCTCACCCACGGACAGGAACAATGAGCAGTTCTTC. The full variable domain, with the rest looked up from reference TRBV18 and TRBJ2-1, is NAGVMQNPRHLVRRRGQEARLRCSPMKGHSHVYWYRQLPEEGLKFMVYLQKENIIDESGMPKERFSAEFPKEGPSILRIQQVVRGDSAAYFCASSPTDRNNEQFFGPGTRLTVL.

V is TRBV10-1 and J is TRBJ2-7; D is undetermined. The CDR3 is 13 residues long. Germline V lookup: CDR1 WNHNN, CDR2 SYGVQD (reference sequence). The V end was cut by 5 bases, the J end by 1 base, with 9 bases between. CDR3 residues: CASSPTGSYEQYF. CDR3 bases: TGCGCCAGCAGTCCTACCGGGTCCTACGAGCAGTACTTC.